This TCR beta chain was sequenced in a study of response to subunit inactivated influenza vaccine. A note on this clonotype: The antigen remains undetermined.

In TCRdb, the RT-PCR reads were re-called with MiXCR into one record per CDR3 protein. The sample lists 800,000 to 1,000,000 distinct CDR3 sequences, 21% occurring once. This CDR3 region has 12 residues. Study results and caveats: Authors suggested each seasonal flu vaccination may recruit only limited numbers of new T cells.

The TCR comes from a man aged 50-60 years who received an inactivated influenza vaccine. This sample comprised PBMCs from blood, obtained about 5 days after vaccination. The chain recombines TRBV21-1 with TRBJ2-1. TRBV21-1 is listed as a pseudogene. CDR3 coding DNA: TGCACGATGAGCACAAAGTACAATGAGCAGTTCTTC. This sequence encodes CTMSTKYNEQFF.